This T cell receptor beta chain was captured in a study of identical twins. Study-level results: Analyses based on zero insertions could be partly confounded by invariant MAIT and iNKT cells. Clonotypes of the beta chain that were abundant in cord blood carried fewer insertions (memory repertoires showed none).

In this sample, this clonotype turned up a few times. What it binds is unknown. The V gene lost 4 bases and the J gene lost 0 bases, with 7 bases spanning the gap. The germline V gene has CDR1 SEHNR and CDR2 FQNEAQ (reference sequence). This CDR3 contains 15 residues. A single record per CDR3 protein comes from TCRdb applying MiXCR to the 5' RACE reads. The sample gives 400,000 to 650,000 distinct CDR3 sequences, 22% of which show up once; about 0.99% is in the top ten. This same sample was also taken into another study, of T cells expressing NK-cell markers.

This clonotype originated in a woman aged 18 to 35 in good health. Sequencing was carried out using CD4+ T cells sorted from blood. The chain carries TRBV7-9 and TRBJ2-6; D unresolved. The CDR3 region is CASSYGPSGANVLTF. CDR3 nucleotides: TGTGCCAGCAGCTACGGTCCCTCTGGGGCCAACGTCCTGACTTTC.